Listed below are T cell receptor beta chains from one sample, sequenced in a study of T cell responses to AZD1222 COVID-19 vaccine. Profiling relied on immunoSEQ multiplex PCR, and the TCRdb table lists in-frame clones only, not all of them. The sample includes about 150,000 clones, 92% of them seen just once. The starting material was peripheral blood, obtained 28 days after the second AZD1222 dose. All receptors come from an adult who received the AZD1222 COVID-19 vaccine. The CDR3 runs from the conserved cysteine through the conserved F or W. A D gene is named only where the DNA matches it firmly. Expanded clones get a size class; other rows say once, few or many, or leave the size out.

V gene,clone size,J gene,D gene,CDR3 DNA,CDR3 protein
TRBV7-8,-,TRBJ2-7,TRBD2,TGTGCCAGCAGCTTAAAGTTTACTAGCGGGATGGGGGCCTCCTACGAGCAGTACTTC,CASSLKFTSGMGASYEQYF
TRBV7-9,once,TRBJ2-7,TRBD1,TGTGCCAGCAGCCTAGGGGGGGGACAGGGACCCTACGAGCAGTACTTC,CASSLGGGQGPYEQYF
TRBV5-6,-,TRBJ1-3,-,TGTGCCAGCAGCTTAAGTCTGACGGTCTCTGGAAACACCATATATTTT,CASSLSLTVSGNTIYF
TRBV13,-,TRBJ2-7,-,TGTGCCAGCAGCTTGAGGGCAGGACCAGACGAGCAGTACTTC,CASSLRAGPDEQYF
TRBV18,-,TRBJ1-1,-,TGTGCCAGCTCACTCTCGCGGAACACTGAAGCTTTCTTT,CASSLSRNTEAFF
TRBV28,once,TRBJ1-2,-,TGTGCCAGCAGTTTATGGGGGGAGGGGCTCGGCTATGGCTACACCTTC,CASSLWGEGLGYGYTF
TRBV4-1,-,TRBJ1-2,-,TGCGCCAGCAGCCAGGGCTATGGCTACACCTTC,CASSQGYGYTF
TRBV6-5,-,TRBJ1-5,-,TGTGCCAGCAGTTACTCGGAACAGGGGCCCCAGCATTTT,CASSYSEQGPQHF
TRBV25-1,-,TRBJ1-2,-,TGTGCCAGCAGTGAATTAGGGTCAGCTTATGGCTACACCTTC,CASSELGSAYGYTF
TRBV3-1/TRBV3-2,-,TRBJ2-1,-,TGTGCCAGCAGCCAAGGCGGTCTGCCTTACAATGAGCAGTTCTTC,CASSQGGLPYNEQFF
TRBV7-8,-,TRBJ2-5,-,TGTGCCAGCAGCTTAGTAGGAGGGGGCTACCAAGAGACCCAGTACTTC,CASSLVGGGYQETQYF
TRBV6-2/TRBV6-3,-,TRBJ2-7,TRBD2,TGTGCCAGCAGCCCTCGGGCTAGCGGGAACTACGAGCAGTACTTC,CASSPRASGNYEQYF
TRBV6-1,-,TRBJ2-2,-,TGTGCCAGCAGTGTGTGGTTGACCGTGGCGAACACCGGGGAGCTGTTTTTT,CASSVWLTVANTGELFF
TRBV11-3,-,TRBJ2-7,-,TGTGCCAGCAGCAGGGTGGAGTTAGGGGTCAGCTCCTACGAGCAGTACTTC,CASSRVELGVSSYEQYF
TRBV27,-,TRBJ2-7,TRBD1,TGTGCCAGCAGCCCGGGACAGGTATACGAGCAGTACTTC,CASSPGQVYEQYF
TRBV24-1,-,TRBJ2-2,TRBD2,TGTGCCACCAGGGGCCTAGCGGGAGACACCGGGGAGCTGTTTTTT,CATRGLAGDTGELFF
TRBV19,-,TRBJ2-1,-,TGTGCCAGTAGTACCTCTCGACTTTATGAGCAGTTCTTC,CASSTSRLYEQFF
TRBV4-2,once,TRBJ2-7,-,TGTGCCAGCAGCCAAGCCGGGACGACCCCGGCCTACGAGCAGTACTTC,CASSQAGTTPAYEQYF
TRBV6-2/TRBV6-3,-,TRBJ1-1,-,TGTGCCAGCAGTTACAAACAGGGATTGAACACTGAAGCTTTCTTT,CASSYKQGLNTEAFF
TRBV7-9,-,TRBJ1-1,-,TGTGCCAGCAGCCAACCGGATGAAGCTTTCTTT,CASSQPDEAFF
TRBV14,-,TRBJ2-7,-,TGTGCCAGCAGCGCCAGGACAGACACCTACGAGCAGTACTTC,CASSARTDTYEQYF
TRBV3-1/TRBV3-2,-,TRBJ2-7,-,TGTGCCAGCAGCCAAGATTACTTGGGACGGGCCTACGAGCAGTACTTC,CASSQDYLGRAYEQYF
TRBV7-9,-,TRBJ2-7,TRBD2,TGTGCCAGCAGCCGGACTAGCGGAGAGCAGTACTTC,CASSRTSGEQYF